The 18 T cell receptor beta chains given below trace back to one sample, sequenced in a study of blood T cell repertoires in COVID-19. Measured with immunoSEQ multiplex PCR; TCRdb has only the in-frame clones, and not every one. This table has fewer than 350,000 clones, roughly 88% appearing once. Sample: peripheral blood. Receptor source: a young man with active or convalescent COVID-19.

The chain links TRBV3-1 (or the pseudogene TRBV3-2) to TRBJ2-3, with D possibly TRBD1 on 5 matching bases. The V and J ends lost 3 bases and 7 bases respectively, with 23 bases between them. Per germline, CDR1 LGHDT and CDR2 YNNKEL (reference sequence). The CDR3 totals 17 residues. CDR3 nucleotide sequence: TGTGCCAGCAGCCATGATCGATCCGCCCCGCAGGGATATACGCAGTATTTT. This gives the protein CASSHDRSAPQGYTQYF.

This chain links TRBV6-1 with TRBJ1-6; D perhaps matches TRBD1 (5 bases). This CDR3 contains 15 residues. Germline V gives CDR1 MNHNS, CDR2 SASEGT. Trimming took 0 bases from V and 8 from J, leaving 11 bases between them. The CDR3 sequence is CASSEASGGYSPLHF. The CDR3 DNA is TGTGCCAGCAGTGAAGCGTCCGGGGGGTATTCACCCCTCCACTTT.

This clone was counted once. The rearrangement links TRBV7-2 to TRBJ1-2; D ambiguous. The length of the CDR3 is 14 residues. The V gene lost 0 bases and the J gene lost 2 bases, with 7 bases spanning the gap. Germline CDR1 and CDR2: SGHTA and FQGNSA. The CDR3 DNA follows: TGTGCCAGCAGCTTAGCTGGGCCAAACTATGGCTACACCTTC. Translation: CASSLAGPNYGYTF.

In this sample, this clone turned up once. The genes are TRBV3-1 (or the pseudogene TRBV3-2) and TRBJ2-5; the D gene is possibly TRBD2 (7 bases). The length of the CDR3 is 16 residues. Germline values: CDR1 LGHDT, CDR2 YNNKEL (reference sequence). V was shortened by 1 base and J by 7 bases, with 19 bases between the two germline ends. CDR3 region: CASSQVSLQGGGTQYF. The CDR3 DNA reads as TGTGCCAGCAGCCAAGTTTCGTTACAGGGCGGGGGGACCCAGTACTTC.

The rearrangement links TRBV7-9 to TRBJ2-7; 9 bases map to TRBD2. V was pared by 1 base and J by 4 bases, with 14 bases of the junction left unmatched. Germline values: CDR1 SEHNR, CDR2 FQNEAQ (reference sequence). The CDR3 is 18 residues long. The CDR3 spells CASSLDVLSSSGAYEQYF. As DNA, the CDR3 is TGTGCCAGCAGCTTAGATGTATTGAGTTCTAGCGGGGCTTACGAGCAGTACTTC.

The sample holds one count of this clone. The chain couples TRBV4-1 to TRBJ1-4; D might be TRBD1 (5 bases). Germline CDR1 reads MGHRA; CDR2 reads YSYEKL. Trimming pared 7 bases from V and 1 base from J, leaving 13 bases between. CDR3 length: 15 residues. The CDR3 DNA reads TGCGCCAGCACCCACCCGGGGGTAACTAATGAAAAACTGTTTTTT. It specifies CASTHPGVTNEKLFF.

V is TRBV29-1 and J is TRBJ2-5; D call uncertain. The V end lost 8 bases, the J end lost 5 bases, and 21 bases lay between the germline ends. The CDR3 is made up of 14 amino acids. Looked up from germline, CDR1 is SQVTM and CDR2 is ANQGSEA. CDR3 in amino acids: CSLIDQSPRETQYF. The CDR3 DNA is TGCAGCCTCATAGATCAGTCTCCGAGGGAGACCCAGTACTTC.

Here the CDR3 reads CASSSTSGLAADTQYF. The CDR3 DNA reads as TGTGCCAGCAGCTCAACCTCGGGACTAGCGGCAGATACGCAGTATTTT. The genes are TRBV7-6 and TRBJ2-3; 11 bases agree with TRBD2. Germline V lookup: CDR1 SGHVS, CDR2 FNYEAQ. The trim removed 4 bases at V and 4 bases at J, leaving 7 bases unmatched. CDR3 length equals 16 residues.

The J gene is TRBJ2-3, the V gene TRBV29-1; D might be TRBD2 (7 bases). The CDR3 length is 15 residues. The V end was cut by 4 bases, the J end by 1 base, with 15 bases between. Germline CDR1 and CDR2: SQVTM and ANQGSEA. Here the CDR3 reads CSVGVLRGRTDTQYF. Written as DNA, the CDR3 is TGCAGCGTTGGGGTTTTGCGGGGGCGCACAGATACGCAGTATTTT.

The J gene is TRBJ1-2, the V gene TRBV4-3, with 8 positions matching TRBD1. Per germline, CDR1 LGHNA and CDR2 YSLEER. CDR3 length: 14 residues. Trimming took 4 bases from V and 3 from J; bases not matched to a gene: 4. For the CDR3, the DNA is TGCGCCAGCAGCCCGGGACAGGCTGACTATGGCTACACCTTC. Residues: CASSPGQADYGYTF.

The chain links TRBV6-5 to TRBJ2-7; TRBD1 matches at 10 bases. CDR3 size: 15 residues. J lost 4 bases, V lost 1 base, and 4 bases had no gene match. CDR1 MNHEY and CDR2 SVGAGI come from the germline V gene. The DNA for the CDR3 is TGTGCCAGCAGTTACTGGACAGGGGGTAATTACGAGCAGTACTTC. Encoded protein: CASSYWTGGNYEQYF.

In nucleotides, the CDR3 is TGTGCCAGCAGCTTAGGAGGGACAGGGGGCGCCTACAATGAGCAGTTCTTC. Amino acid sequence: CASSLGGTGGAYNEQFF. The V call is TRBV13, the J call TRBJ2-1; 12 bases map to TRBD1. Germline CDR1 reads PRHDT; CDR2 reads FYEKMQ (reference sequence). With V trimmed by 0 bases and J by 2 bases, 2 bases remained unmatched. This CDR3 has 17 amino acids.

The V gene is TRBV5-1, the J gene TRBJ2-7; 11 bases line up with TRBD2. Germline loops: CDR1 SGHRS, CDR2 YFSETQ. CDR3 size: 16 residues. Trimming removed 4 bases from V and 5 bases from J; junction bases left unmatched: 11. CDR3 residues: CASSERGLAARDEQYF. CDR3 DNA sequence: TGCGCCAGCAGCGAAAGGGGACTAGCGGCAAGGGACGAGCAGTACTTC. Combining the CDR3 with reference TRBV5-1 and TRBJ2-7 gives the whole variable domain KAGVTQTPRYLIKTRGQQVTLSCSPISGHRSVSWYQQTPGQGLQFLFEYFSETQRNKGNFPGRFSGRQFSNSRSEMNVSTLELGDSALYLCASSERGLAARDEQYFGPGTRLTVT.

This rearrangement joins TRBV19 to TRBJ1-2, with D unclear. Germline V gene sequence: CDR1 LNHDA, CDR2 SQIVND (reference sequence). The CDR3 extends over 14 amino acids. The ends were cut back, 3 bases at V and 2 bases at J, with 10 bases in the middle. The CDR3 is CASSIRVHNYGYTF. The CDR3 DNA follows: TGTGCCAGTAGTATTCGGGTTCACAACTATGGCTACACCTTC.

The chain uses TRBV11-2 and TRBJ2-5; 8 bases are a match to TRBD2. Germline V gene sequence: CDR1 SGHAT, CDR2 FQNNGV. The CDR3 consists of 18 residues. V lost 1 base and J lost 3; bases outside the gene matches: 13. The CDR3 DNA reads as TGTGCCAGCAGCTTAGCCCCACTTGGTGCGGGGGGCAAAGAGACCCAGTACTTC. It encodes CASSLAPLGAGGKETQYF.

The V and J genes are TRBV9 and TRBJ1-5; tentative D call: TRBD1 (5 bases). This CDR3 comprises 14 residues. From germline, CDR1 is SGDLS and CDR2 YYNGEE. The V gene lost 0 bases and the J gene lost 5 bases, with 9 bases spanning the gap. DNA of the CDR3: TGTGCCAGCAGCGTAGGTGGGGGGGATCAGCCCCAGCATTTT. This encodes CASSVGGGDQPQHF.

The CDR3: CASSLDIDYGYTF. In DNA form, the CDR3 reads TGTGCCAGCAGCTTAGACATTGACTATGGCTACACCTTC. V gene TRBV7-9 combines with J gene TRBJ1-2; no clear D gene. The CDR3 is 13 amino acids. V lost 1 base to trimming and J lost 3 bases, with 6 bases between them. CDR1 is SEHNR, CDR2 FQNEAQ, per germline (reference sequence).

This chain connects TRBV5-1 to TRBJ1-2; 10 bases fit TRBD1. The CDR3 is 15 amino acids. The V gene end was trimmed by 5 bases and the J gene end by 4 bases; junction bases not matched to a gene: 8. The germline CDR1 and CDR2 sequences are SGHRS and YFSETQ. The CDR3 sequence is CASRQGQGVVYGYTF. In DNA form, the CDR3 reads TGCGCCAGCAGGCAAGGACAGGGGGTAGTCTATGGCTACACCTTC.